The next 15 T cell receptor beta chains were all read from a single sample in a study of T cell changes during pregnancy in multiple sclerosis. Profiling relied on immunoSEQ multiplex PCR, and the TCRdb table lists in-frame clones only, not all of them. Among approximately 87,000 clones listed, 75% to 95% were seen once. The sequencing here drew on CD4+ T cells from peripheral blood mononuclear cells, taken in the second trimester of pregnancy. These receptors were taken from a female donor with multiple sclerosis, enrolled in a pregnancy study.

This sequence joins TRBV5-1 and TRBJ2-7; D is perhaps TRBD2 (5 bases). Trimming removed 4 bases at V and 2 bases at J, with 13 bases between. The germline V gene encodes CDR1 SGHRS and CDR2 YFSETQ. The CDR3 consists of 14 residues. CDR3 sequence: CASSRGPATYEQYF. CDR3 DNA sequence: TGCGCCAGCAGCCGGGGTCCGGCAACCTACGAGCAGTACTTC.

This rearrangement joins TRBV5-4 to TRBJ1-2, with no clear D. CDR3 length: 12 residues. Germline CDR1 SGHNT, CDR2 YYREEE (reference sequence). Trimming pared 7 bases from V and 2 bases from J, leaving 9 bases between. The CDR3 nucleotides are TGTGCCAGCGGCCACCCGAACTATGGCTACACCTTC. Protein product: CASGHPNYGYTF.

The rearrangement links TRBV27 to TRBJ1-5; 7 bases are a match to TRBD1. V was clipped by 3 bases and J by 4 bases; unmatched bases: 6. CDR3 size: 15 residues. Germline V lookup: CDR1 MNHEY, CDR2 SMNVEV (reference sequence). CDR3: CASSFEGARNQPQHF. CDR3 nucleotide sequence: TGTGCCAGCAGTTTTGAGGGGGCGAGGAATCAGCCCCAGCATTTT.

This chain connects TRBV30 to TRBJ2-3; 8 positions agree with TRBD2. V was clipped by 0 bases and J by 2 bases; unmatched bases: 4. The germline gives CDR1 GTSNPN, CDR2 SVGIG (reference sequence). The CDR3 runs 15 residues. The CDR3 nucleotides read TGTGCCTGGAGTGTAAGGCGGGAGGACACAGATACGCAGTATTTT. Protein sequence: CAWSVRREDTDTQYF.

The chain is built from TRBV6-5 and TRBJ2-1; a possible D gene is TRBD2 (6 bases). The germline V gene encodes CDR1 MNHEY and CDR2 SVGAGI. The CDR3 spans 16 residues. V lost 2 bases, J lost 7 bases, and 18 bases lay in between. CDR3: CASSYGGVGFRNEQFF. In DNA form, the CDR3 reads TGTGCCAGCAGTTACGGCGGGGTTGGGTTTCGGAATGAGCAGTTCTTC.

V usage is TRBV2 and J usage is TRBJ2-1; the match to TRBD1 covers 7 bases. The ends lost 3 bases at V and 4 bases at J; junction bases unmatched: 6. Germline V gene sequence: CDR1 SNHLY, CDR2 FYNNEI. This CDR3 has 15 residues. The CDR3 reads CASSDDGTAYNEQFF. DNA for the CDR3: TGTGCCAGCAGTGATGATGGGACAGCTTACAATGAGCAGTTCTTC. Full variable domain (remainder filled in from reference TRBV2 and TRBJ2-1): EPEVTQTPSHQVTQMGQEVILRCVPISNHLYFYWYRQILGQKVEFLVSFYNNEISEKSEIFDDQFSVERPDGSNFTLKIRSTKLEDSAMYFCASSDDGTAYNEQFFGPGTRLTVL.

The chain is built from TRBV18 and TRBJ1-5, with D perhaps matching TRBD1 (5 bases). The V end was cut by 3 bases, the J end by 7 bases, with 10 bases between. CDR1 and CDR2 from the germline V gene are KGHSH and LQKENI. The CDR3 extends over 13 amino acids. DNA of the CDR3: TGTGCCAGCTCACCTGTACAGGAGCAGCCCCAGCATTTT. Amino acids: CASSPVQEQPQHF. The complete variable domain, with remaining parts taken from reference TRBV18 and TRBJ1-5, reads NAGVMQNPRHLVRRRGQEARLRCSPMKGHSHVYWYRQLPEEGLKFMVYLQKENIIDESGMPKERFSAEFPKEGPSILRIQQVVRGDSAAYFCASSPVQEQPQHFGDGTRLSIL.

This clone was observed a few times. The gene calls are TRBV6-5 and TRBJ2-5; 8 nucleotides agree with TRBD2. The CDR3 covers 15 residues. Germline trimming cut 4 bases from V and 7 bases from J; bases unmatched to any gene: 11. Germline CDR1 and CDR2: MNHEY and SVGAGI. The CDR3 bases are TGTGCCAGCAGTTCGGCCCAGGGTCGGGGGGGGACCCAGTACTTC. It encodes CASSSAQGRGGTQYF.

The chain employs TRBV2 and TRBJ2-4; no clear D gene. CDR1 is SNHLY, CDR2 FYNNEI, per germline. V gave up 7 bases and J gave up 8 bases, with 15 bases separating them. This CDR3 is built from 13 residues. This chain's CDR3 is CASIDLYNDIQYF. Here the CDR3 DNA reads TGTGCCAGCATTGACCTTTATAATGACATTCAGTACTTC.

The chain employs TRBV28 and TRBJ2-1, with 10 bases identical to TRBD2. Trimming removed 9 bases from V and 4 bases from J; junction bases left unmatched: 9. Germline-derived CDR1 and CDR2 are MDHEN and SYDVKM. The CDR3 has 15 residues. The CDR3 loop is CASSSGSQGYNEQFF. The CDR3 nucleotides are TGTGCCAGTTCTAGCGGGAGTCAGGGGTACAATGAGCAGTTCTTC.

The chain has TRBV7-8 and TRBJ1-5; TRBD1 aligns across 11 bases. The V and J ends lost 5 bases and 7 bases, in that order; junction bases with no gene match: 10. The CDR3 consists of 16 residues. CDR1 and CDR2 from the germline V gene are SGHVS and FQNEAQ. The CDR3 loop reads CASSPRTGGTSQPQHF. In DNA, the CDR3 is TGTGCCAGCAGCCCCCGGACAGGGGGCACTTCGCAGCCCCAGCATTTT. Complete variable domain (other parts from reference TRBV7-8 and TRBJ1-5): GAGVSQSPRYKVAKRGQDVALRCDPISGHVSLFWYQQALGQGPEFLTYFQNEAQLDKSGLPSDRFFAERPEGSVSTLKIQRTQQEDSAVYLCASSPRTGGTSQPQHFGDGTRLSIL.

The rearrangement joins TRBV10-3 to TRBJ1-2; D not certain. CDR3 length equals 12 residues. Trimming stripped 6 bases from V and 7 bases from J, with 12 bases between. The germline gives CDR1 ENHRY, CDR2 SYGVKD. In DNA form, the CDR3 reads TGTGCCATCAGCGATCGGGATCCTGGCTACACCTTC. Translating gives CAISDRDPGYTF.

This chain uses TRBV4-1 with TRBJ2-7; 11 nucleotides align to TRBD2. The CDR3 extends over 15 amino acids. CDR1 and CDR2 from the germline V gene are MGHRA and YSYEKL. Trimming cost V 4 bases and J 2 bases; bases outside gene matches: 4. The CDR3 DNA follows: TGCGCCAGCAGCCGTCTAGCGGGGGGCACCTACGAGCAGTACTTC. Residues: CASSRLAGGTYEQYF.

The chain combines TRBV11-3 with TRBJ2-1; tentative D call: TRBD2 (6 bases). The CDR3 loop spans 17 amino acids. Deletions cut 2 bases from V and 0 bases from J, with 14 bases between. Germline V gene data show CDR1 as SGHNT and CDR2 as YENEEA. Here the CDR3 reads CASSLRSGSHSYNEQFF. CDR3 in DNA: TGTGCCAGCAGCTTACGTTCCGGGAGCCACTCCTACAATGAGCAGTTCTTC.

The rearrangement joins TRBV6-1 to TRBJ2-2; TRBD2 is a possible D gene (6 bases). With 4 bases removed from V and 2 bases from J, the gap between germline ends came to 11 bases. The CDR3 is made up of 15 amino acids. The germline V gene encodes CDR1 MNHNS and CDR2 SASEGT. CDR3 amino acids: CASSVWGGNTGELFF. CDR3 bases: TGTGCCAGCAGTGTATGGGGAGGTAACACCGGGGAGCTGTTTTTT.